This entry is about one TCR beta chain. The data were taken from a study of blood T cell repertoires in COVID-19. Across the study: Acute and convalescent COVID-19 specimens originated in the United States, Italy and Spain. The analysed material was cDNA or gDNA that came from T cells, B-cell-depleted T cells, or PBMCs.

Study processing details: Nucleated cell counts were estimated from reference gene primer amplification. The repertoire was sequenced with immunoSEQ multiplex PCR; TCRdb's copy has only in-frame clones and lacks some. The D gene and trimming were derived from the DNA, and the V and J assignments and clone size from that table. This table holds over 90,000 clones, roughly 84% found once. CDR1 is SGHAT, CDR2 FQNNGV, per germline. The CDR3 consists of 15 residues. V was cut by 6 bases and J by 0 bases, with 12 bases left in between. The sequence derives from a human donor in a cohort sampled during active COVID-19. Sequenced: peripheral blood. V and J are TRBV11-2 and TRBJ2-1, with D perhaps TRBD1 (6 bases). The CDR3 spells CASREQGSSYNEQFF. CDR3 bases: TGTGCCAGCAGGGAGCAGGGGAGCTCCTACAATGAGCAGTTCTTC.